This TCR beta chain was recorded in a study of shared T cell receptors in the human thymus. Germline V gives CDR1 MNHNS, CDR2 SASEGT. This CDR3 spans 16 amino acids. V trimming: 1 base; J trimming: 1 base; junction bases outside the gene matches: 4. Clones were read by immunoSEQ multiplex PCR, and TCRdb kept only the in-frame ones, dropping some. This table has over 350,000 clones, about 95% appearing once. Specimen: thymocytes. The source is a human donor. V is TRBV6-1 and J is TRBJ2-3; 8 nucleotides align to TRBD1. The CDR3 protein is CASSEEKDRGTDTQYF. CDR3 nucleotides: TGTGCCAGCAGTGAAGAGAAGGACAGGGGCACAGATACGCAGTATTTT.